A selection of T cell receptor beta chains follows, all from one sample in a study of T cells in Graves' hyperthyroidism and ophthalmopathy. Each CDR3 protein gets one entry after TCRdb re-called the multiplex PCR reads with MiXCR. Among about 540,000 distinct CDR3 sequences listed, under 60% were seen once. Input material: peripheral blood or thyroid tissue (not recorded which). These receptors all stem from a woman aged 18-30 years with Graves' hyperthyroidism. Both conserved end residues are part of each CDR3.

v_call	j_call	cdr3_aa
TRBV15	TRBJ2-6	CATSRDEGANVLTF
TRBV2	TRBJ1-4	CASSDLFQGGEKLFF
TRBV4-1	TRBJ1-1	CASSLDRAVGMNTEAFF
TRBV7-2	TRBJ1-1	CASSFGARNTEAFF
TRBV29-1	TRBJ1-1	CSVRGQGVAEAFF
TRBV7-3	TRBJ1-3	CASSPGGNTIYF
TRBV25-1	TRBJ1-4	CASSNRQGSYEKLFF
TRBV5-5	TRBJ1-5	CASSVTNRFSNQPQHF
TRBV20-1	TRBJ2-7	CSALDREPIVQYF
TRBV25-1	TRBJ1-2	CASSDGTDVYGYTF
TRBV6-6	TRBJ2-7	CASSYQGGYEQYF
TRBV20-1	TRBJ1-5	CSVESNQPQHF
TRBV7-3	TRBJ1-2	CASRSQGVVGSFNGYTF
TRBV7-8	TRBJ2-5	CASRKRTSGRTQYF
TRBV7-2	TRBJ2-5	CASSPVQTQYF
TRBV10-1	TRBJ1-1	CASSKTPTGTEAFF
TRBV7-9	TRBJ2-5	CASSFELSASGETQYF